What follows is one T cell receptor beta chain and its context. The CDR3 totals 13 residues. The germline V gene has CDR1 LNHNV and CDR2 YYDKDF (reference sequence). In the original analysis: Amplification of reference gene primers was used by the study to estimate nucleated cell counts. Libraries were prepared by immunoSEQ multiplex PCR; TCRdb keeps only in-frame clonotypes and omits some of them. V and J calls and clone size are given by that table; D and trimming were obtained from the DNA. The table shows roughly 200,000 clones, with around 83% occurring only once. This entry belongs to a study of blood T cell repertoires in COVID-19. Study at large: Both acute and convalescent COVID-19 samples were obtained from the United States, Italy and Spain. Nucleic acid was either cDNA or gDNA, and it came from T cells, B-cell-depleted T cells, or PBMCs.

The sequenced sample consisted of peripheral blood. The TCR comes from a man aged 40-49 years with active or convalescent COVID-19. The chain couples TRBV15 to TRBJ1-1; D is ambiguous. The CDR3 sequence is CATRGLEGTEAFF. The CDR3 region has the DNA TGTGCTACGAGAGGGCTTGAAGGGACTGAAGCTTTCTTT.